The 10 T cell receptor beta chains reported below all come from one sample, sequenced in a study of neurological immune-mediated disorders. TCRdb analysed the 5' RACE reads with MiXCR anew, one entry per CDR3 protein. Among 70,000 to 95,000 distinct CDR3 sequences listed, 17% were seen once. Sequenced sample: PBMCs. Every receptor here comes from a woman aged 40 to 55 in good health.

The sample holds many counts of this clonotype. The rearrangement joins TRBV12-3 or TRBV12-4 to TRBJ2-2; 9 bases agree with TRBD1. This CDR3 is 15 amino acids long. V lost 4 bases and J lost 5; bases outside the gene matches: 5. The CDR3 nucleotides read TGTGCCAGCAGTTCCGGACAGGGGTATACCGGGGAGCTGTTTTTT. It translates to CASSSGQGYTGELFF.

At least ten counts were recorded for this clonotype. This rearrangement joins TRBV10-3 to TRBJ1-4; D might be TRBD1 (5 bases). The CDR3 runs to 14 residues. Germline V gene sequence: CDR1 ENHRY, CDR2 SYGVKD. V was trimmed by 2 bases and J by 7 bases, leaving 11 bases between them. The CDR3 spells CAISEGTVVEKLFF. The CDR3 region has the DNA TGTGCCATCAGTGAGGGGACGGTGGTTGAAAAACTGTTTTTT.

This clonotype was detected ten times or more. CDR3 sequence (DNA): TGCGCCAGCAGCTTGGGGACCAAACAAGAGACCCAGTACTTC. Amino acids: CASSLGTKQETQYF. The chain couples TRBV5-1 to TRBJ2-5; no firm D call. Trimming removed 0 bases from V and 2 bases from J, with 8 bases in between. The CDR3 totals 14 residues. Germline V gene lookup returns CDR1 SGHRS and CDR2 YFSETQ.

This clonotype was picked up many times. J is TRBJ1-5 and V is TRBV9; 10 positions match TRBD1. From germline, CDR1 is SGDLS and CDR2 YYNGEE. CDR3 size: 18 residues. V lost 2 bases, J lost 0 bases, and 8 bases stayed unmatched. The CDR3 here is CASSVGTGVLYSNQPQHF. The CDR3 DNA reads TGTGCCAGCAGCGTGGGGACAGGGGTCCTATATAGCAATCAGCCCCAGCATTTT.

The chain has TRBV12-3 or TRBV12-4 and TRBJ1-4, with TRBD1 as a possible D gene (6 bases). The CDR3 contains 13 residues. Trimming pared 6 bases from V and 8 bases from J, leaving 13 bases between. The CDR3 nucleotides read TGTGCCAGCAGGGTGGGGACATACGAAAAACTGTTTTTT. Protein: CASRVGTYEKLFF.

This clonotype was seen many times. This rearrangement joins TRBV5-1 to TRBJ2-2; weak D call: TRBD1 (6 bases). The CDR3 spans 14 residues. Germline V CDR1 and CDR2: SGHRS, YFSETQ. The V and J ends lost 3 bases and 5 bases respectively, with 11 bases between them. In DNA, the CDR3 is TGCGCCAGCAGCTACCTACAGGGAACCGGGGAGCTGTTTTTT. Translated, it gives CASSYLQGTGELFF.

This clonotype was recorded at least ten times. This sequence joins TRBV10-3 and TRBJ2-3; TRBD1 might be the D (6 bases). Trimming left V 2 bases short and J 4 bases short, with 10 bases between. Germline CDR1 and CDR2: ENHRY and SYGVKD. The CDR3 has 14 amino acids. The CDR3 sequence: CAISEGRGPDTQYF. The CDR3 DNA reads as TGTGCCATCAGTGAGGGCAGGGGCCCAGATACGCAGTATTTT.

Ten or more counts support this clonotype. The chain combines TRBV20-1 with TRBJ2-3, with 8 bases lining up with TRBD2. There are 16 residues in the CDR3. Unmatched junction bases numbered 10, after V lost 3 bases and J lost 2 bases. The germline CDR1 and CDR2 sequences are DFQATT and SNEGSKA (reference sequence). The CDR3 sequence: CSASRRRGANTDTQYF. CDR3 nucleotides: TGCAGTGCTAGTCGACGGCGGGGGGCCAACACAGATACGCAGTATTTT.

This clonotype occurred many times. J is TRBJ1-1 and V is TRBV7-2; tentatively, D is TRBD1 (6 bases). Trimming pared 6 bases from V and 1 base from J, leaving 12 bases between. The CDR3 is made up of 14 amino acids. Germline lookup yields CDR1 SGHTA and CDR2 FQGNSA. Here the CDR3 DNA reads TGTGCCAGCAGGGGAGGGGGGACGAACACTGAAGCTTTCTTT. Protein: CASRGGGTNTEAFF.

The J gene is TRBJ1-4, the V gene TRBV4-1; possible D gene TRBD1, 5 bases. This CDR3 has 13 residues. CDR1 and CDR2 (germline): MGHRA, YSYEKL. The V end was cut by 1 base, the J end by 7 bases, with 7 bases between. The CDR3 loop is CASSQARGEKLFF. The CDR3 DNA follows: TGCGCCAGCAGCCAAGCGAGGGGTGAAAAACTGTTTTTT.